This T cell receptor beta chain derives from a study of OX40 agonist ivuxolimab in advanced cancers. As for the study in general: A diagnosis of hepatocellular carcinoma, melanoma, renal cell or head and neck cancer was present in dose-escalation patients.

The CDR3 is made up of 12 amino acids. V shed 6 bases and J shed 4 bases, with 12 bases lying between them. CDR1 SQVTM and CDR2 ANQGSEA come from the germline V gene. TCRdb's copy holds only in-frame clones and misses some; the assay was immunoSEQ multiplex PCR. Of about 54,000 clones listed, approximately 84% were seen once; the top ten hold around 1.3%. In this sample, this clone turned up a few times. The genes are TRBV29-1 and TRBJ2-5; D is perhaps TRBD1 or TRBD2 (6 bases each). The sequencing used CD4+ or CD8+ T cells sorted from blood, collected in a trial of the OX40 agonist ivuxolimab. This clonotype was obtained from an adult with an advanced solid tumor such as melanoma, head and neck, liver or kidney cancer. CDR3 protein: CSVRGVGETQYF. The CDR3 DNA reads as TGCAGCGTGAGGGGGGTTGGAGAGACCCAGTACTTC.